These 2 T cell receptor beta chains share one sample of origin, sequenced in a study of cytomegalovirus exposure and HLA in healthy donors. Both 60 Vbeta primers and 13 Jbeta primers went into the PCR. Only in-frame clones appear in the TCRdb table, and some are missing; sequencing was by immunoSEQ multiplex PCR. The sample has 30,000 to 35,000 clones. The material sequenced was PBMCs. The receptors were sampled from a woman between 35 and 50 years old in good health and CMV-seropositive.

CDR3 coding DNA: TGCAGCGTTACGGGTGACGTCCTCCCCTACAATGAGCAGTTCTTC. Translating it yields CSVTGDVLPYNEQFF. The chain links TRBV29-1 to TRBJ2-1; D is unclear. V lost 5 bases, J lost 2 bases, and 16 bases lay in between. This CDR3 comprises 15 residues. In germline, CDR1 is SQVTM, CDR2 ANQGSEA.

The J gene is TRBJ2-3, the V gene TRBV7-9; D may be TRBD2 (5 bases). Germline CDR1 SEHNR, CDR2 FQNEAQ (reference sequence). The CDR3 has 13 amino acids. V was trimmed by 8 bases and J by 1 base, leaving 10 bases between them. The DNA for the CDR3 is TGTGCCAGCGGACCCGGGGGCACAGATACGCAGTATTTT. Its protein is CASGPGGTDTQYF.